The clone carrying this TCR beta chain was picked up many times. Its antigen remains unidentified. The sample comes from a study of T cells in Graves' hyperthyroidism and ophthalmopathy. What was amplified from RNA transcripts were TCR beta CDR3 regions. The primer set for the first-round RT-PCR of the TCR CDR3 was HTBI. TCRdb used MiXCR to reprocess the multiplex PCR reads, holding one entry per CDR3 protein. The profile shows hundreds of thousands of distinct CDR3 sequences, around an eighth of them singletons. Per the germline V gene, CDR1 is SGHRS and CDR2 is YFSETQ. V was trimmed by 3 bases and J by 2 bases, leaving 18 bases between them. The CDR3 extends over 16 amino acids. Whole-study findings and limits: Expanded thyroid clonotypes (above 0.001) were mostly also found in blood.

This chain links TRBV5-1 with TRBJ2-7; maybe TRBD1 (6 bases). The source of this sequence is a man aged 45-60 years with Graves' ophthalmopathy. The sample consisted of blood. The CDR3 sequence is CASSSDLRTVTYEQYF. The CDR3 nucleotides are TGCGCCAGCAGCTCGGACTTGCGGACAGTAACCTACGAGCAGTACTTC.